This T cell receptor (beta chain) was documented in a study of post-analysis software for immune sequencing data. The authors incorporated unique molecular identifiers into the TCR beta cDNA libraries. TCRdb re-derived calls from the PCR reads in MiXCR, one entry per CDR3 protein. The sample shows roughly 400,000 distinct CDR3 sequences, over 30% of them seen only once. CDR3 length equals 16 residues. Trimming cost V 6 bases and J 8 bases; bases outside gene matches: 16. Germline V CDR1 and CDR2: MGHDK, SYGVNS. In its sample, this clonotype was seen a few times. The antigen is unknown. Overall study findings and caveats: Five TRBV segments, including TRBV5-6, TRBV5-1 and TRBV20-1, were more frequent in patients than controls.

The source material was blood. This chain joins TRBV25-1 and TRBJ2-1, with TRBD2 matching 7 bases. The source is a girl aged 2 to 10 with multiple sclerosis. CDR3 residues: CASRGSQRDSGDEQFF. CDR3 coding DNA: TGTGCCAGCAGGGGATCCCAGCGGGATAGTGGTGATGAGCAGTTCTTC.